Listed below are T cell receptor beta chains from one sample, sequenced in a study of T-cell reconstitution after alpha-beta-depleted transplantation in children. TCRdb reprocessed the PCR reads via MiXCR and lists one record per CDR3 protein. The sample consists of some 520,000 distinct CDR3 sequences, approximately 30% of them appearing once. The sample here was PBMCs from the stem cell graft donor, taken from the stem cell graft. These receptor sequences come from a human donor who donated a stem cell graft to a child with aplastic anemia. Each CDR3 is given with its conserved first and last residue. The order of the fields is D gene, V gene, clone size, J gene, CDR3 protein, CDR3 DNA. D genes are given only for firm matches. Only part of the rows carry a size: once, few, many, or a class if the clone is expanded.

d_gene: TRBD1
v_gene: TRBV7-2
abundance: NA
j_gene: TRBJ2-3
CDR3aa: CASPTGVDTQYF
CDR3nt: TGTGCCAGCCCAACAGGGGTCGATACGCAGTATTTT

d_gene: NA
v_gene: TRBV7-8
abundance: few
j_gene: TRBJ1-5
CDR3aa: CASSAGASRLLDQPQHF
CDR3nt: TGTGCCAGCAGCGCAGGGGCAAGCCGCCTGCTGGATCAGCCCCAGCATTTT

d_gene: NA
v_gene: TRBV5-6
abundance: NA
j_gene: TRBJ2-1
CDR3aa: CASSLPQTGRNNEQFF
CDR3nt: TGTGCCAGCAGCTTGCCCCAAACCGGGCGAAACAATGAGCAGTTCTTC

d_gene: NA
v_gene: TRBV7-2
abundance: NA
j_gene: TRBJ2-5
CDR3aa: CASSLAWAQETQYF
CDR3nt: TGTGCCAGCAGCTTAGCCTGGGCGCAAGAGACCCAGTACTTC

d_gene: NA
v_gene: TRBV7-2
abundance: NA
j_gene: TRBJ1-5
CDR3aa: CASSLEVGGFQPQHF
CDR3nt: TGTGCCAGCAGCTTAGAGGTCGGGGGCTTTCAGCCCCAGCATTTT

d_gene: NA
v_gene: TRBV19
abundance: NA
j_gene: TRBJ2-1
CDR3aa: CASSMEAGEYNEQFF
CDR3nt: TGTGCCAGTAGTATGGAGGCAGGGGAATACAATGAGCAGTTCTTC

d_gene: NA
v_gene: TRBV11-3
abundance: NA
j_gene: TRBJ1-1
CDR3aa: CASSRDGGVTEAFF
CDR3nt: TGTGCCAGCAGCAGAGACGGGGGTGTAACTGAAGCTTTCTTT

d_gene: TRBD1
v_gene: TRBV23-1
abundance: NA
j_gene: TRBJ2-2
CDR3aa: CASSLRLQGITGELFF
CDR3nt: TGCGCCAGCAGTCTACGGTTACAGGGGATCACCGGGGAGCTGTTTTTT

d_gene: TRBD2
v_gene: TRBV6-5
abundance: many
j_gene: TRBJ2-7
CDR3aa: CASSSRGTSGSYEQYF
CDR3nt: TGTGCCAGCAGTTCAAGGGGGACTAGCGGGAGCTACGAGCAGTACTTC

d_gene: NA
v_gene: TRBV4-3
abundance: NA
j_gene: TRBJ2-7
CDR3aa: CASSQDLDTSRIHEQYF
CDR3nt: TGCGCCAGCAGCCAAGATTTGGACACCTCCAGAATCCACGAGCAGTACTTC

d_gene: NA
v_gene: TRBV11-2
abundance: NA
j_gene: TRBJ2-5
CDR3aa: CASSLELIQETQYF
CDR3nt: TGTGCCAGCAGCTTAGAGCTAATCCAAGAGACCCAGTACTTC

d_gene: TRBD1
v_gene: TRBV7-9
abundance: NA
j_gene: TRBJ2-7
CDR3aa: CASSLSQDRAGSYEQYF
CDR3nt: TGTGCCAGCAGCTTATCCCAGGACAGGGCTGGCTCGTACGAGCAGTACTTC

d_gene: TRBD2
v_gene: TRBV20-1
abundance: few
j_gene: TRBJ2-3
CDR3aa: CSVGTSGRRSDTQYF
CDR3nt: TGCAGTGTTGGGACTAGCGGGAGAAGGTCGGATACGCAGTATTTT

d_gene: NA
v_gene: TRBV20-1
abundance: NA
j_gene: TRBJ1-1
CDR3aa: CSACPHSGNTEAFF
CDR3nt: TGCAGTGCATGCCCCCATTCAGGGAACACTGAAGCTTTCTTT

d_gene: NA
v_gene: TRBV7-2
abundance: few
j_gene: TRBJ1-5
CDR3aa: CASSLYNQPQHF
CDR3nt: TGTGCCAGCAGCTTATACAATCAGCCCCAGCATTTT

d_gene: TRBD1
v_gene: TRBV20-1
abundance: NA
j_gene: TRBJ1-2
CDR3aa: CSAGTGTGGSSGYTF
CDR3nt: TGCAGTGCTGGGACCGGGACAGGGGGTTCGAGTGGCTACACCTTC

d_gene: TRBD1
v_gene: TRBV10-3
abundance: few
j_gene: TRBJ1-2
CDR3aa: CAISDPTTGSSYTF
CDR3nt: TGTGCCATCAGTGACCCCACGACAGGGTCGAGCTACACCTTC

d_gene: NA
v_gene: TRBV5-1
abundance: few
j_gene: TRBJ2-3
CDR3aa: CASSLPPPADTQYF
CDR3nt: TGCGCCAGCAGCCTCCCACCTCCGGCAGATACGCAGTATTTT

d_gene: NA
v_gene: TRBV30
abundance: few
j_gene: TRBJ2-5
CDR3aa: CASKTRGAGETQYF
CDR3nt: TGTGCCTCCAAAACCAGGGGCGCCGGGGAGACCCAGTACTTC

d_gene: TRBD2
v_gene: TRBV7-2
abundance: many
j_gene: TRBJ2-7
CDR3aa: CASSVSGSAYEQYF
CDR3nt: TGTGCCAGCAGCGTTAGCGGGAGTGCCTACGAGCAGTACTTC

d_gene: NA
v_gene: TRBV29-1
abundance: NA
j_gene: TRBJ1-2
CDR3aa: CSVDRTELGYTF
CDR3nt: TGCAGCGTTGATCGGACAGAACTTGGCTACACCTTC

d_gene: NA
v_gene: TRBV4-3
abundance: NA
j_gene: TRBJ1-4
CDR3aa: CASSQDSVATNEKLFF
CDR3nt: TGCGCCAGCAGCCAAGACTCGGTTGCAACTAATGAAAAACTGTTTTTT

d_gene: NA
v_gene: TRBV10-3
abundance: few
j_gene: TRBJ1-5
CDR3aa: CAISEQANQPQHF
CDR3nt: TGTGCCATCAGTGAACAGGCTAATCAGCCCCAGCATTTT

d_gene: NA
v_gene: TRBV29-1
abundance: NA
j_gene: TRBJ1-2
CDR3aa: CSFWGGDDYGYTF
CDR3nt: TGCAGCTTTTGGGGGGGCGATGACTATGGCTACACCTTC

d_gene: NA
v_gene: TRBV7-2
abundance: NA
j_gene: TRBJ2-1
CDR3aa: CASSISLAVRSYNEQFF
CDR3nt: TGTGCCAGCAGCATTAGTCTGGCAGTACGCTCCTACAATGAGCAGTTCTTC

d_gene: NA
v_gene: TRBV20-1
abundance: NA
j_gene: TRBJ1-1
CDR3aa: CSASVYTEAFF
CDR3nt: TGCAGTGCTAGTGTGTACACTGAAGCTTTCTTT

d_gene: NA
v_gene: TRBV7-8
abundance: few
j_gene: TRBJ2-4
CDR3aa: CASSYEGLNIQYF
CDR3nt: TGTGCCAGCAGTTATGAGGGTTTGAACATTCAGTACTTC

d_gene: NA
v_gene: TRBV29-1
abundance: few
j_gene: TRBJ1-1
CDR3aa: CSVVQTRVEAFF
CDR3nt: TGCAGCGTTGTACAGACCAGAGTCGAAGCTTTCTTT

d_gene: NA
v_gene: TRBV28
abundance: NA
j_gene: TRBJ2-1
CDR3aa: CASSLLGRDEQFF
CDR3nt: TGTGCCAGCAGTTTGCTGGGTCGGGATGAGCAGTTCTTC

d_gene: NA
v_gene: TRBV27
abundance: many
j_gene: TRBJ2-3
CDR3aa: CASSLQVPDTQYF
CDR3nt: TGTGCCAGCAGTCTACAAGTTCCAGATACGCAGTATTTT

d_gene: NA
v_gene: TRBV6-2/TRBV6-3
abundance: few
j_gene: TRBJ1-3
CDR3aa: CASSPRGALGNTIYF
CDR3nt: TGTGCCAGCAGTCCCCGCGGGGCCCTTGGAAACACCATATATTTT

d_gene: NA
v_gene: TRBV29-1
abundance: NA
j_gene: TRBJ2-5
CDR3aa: CSVDLEVETQYF
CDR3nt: TGCAGCGTTGATCTGGAGGTTGAGACCCAGTACTTC

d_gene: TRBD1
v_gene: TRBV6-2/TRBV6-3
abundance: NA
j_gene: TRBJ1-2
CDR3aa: CASSYVGTGGSYGYTF
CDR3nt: TGTGCCAGCAGTTACGTCGGGACAGGGGGATCCTATGGCTACACCTTC

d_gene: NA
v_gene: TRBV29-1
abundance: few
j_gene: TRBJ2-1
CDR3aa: CSVEDARAIKNEQFF
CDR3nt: TGCAGCGTTGAAGATGCGAGGGCCATTAAAAATGAGCAGTTCTTC

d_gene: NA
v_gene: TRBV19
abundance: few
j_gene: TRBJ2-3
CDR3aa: CASSIGERRRDTQYF
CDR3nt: TGTGCCAGTAGTATAGGGGAGAGAAGACGAGATACGCAGTATTTT

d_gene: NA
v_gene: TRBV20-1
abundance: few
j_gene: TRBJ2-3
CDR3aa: CSAPKPTDTQYF
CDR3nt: TGCAGTGCCCCCAAGCCCACAGATACGCAGTATTTT

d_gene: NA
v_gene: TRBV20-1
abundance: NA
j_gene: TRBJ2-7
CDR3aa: CSARKNWGYEQYF
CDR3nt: TGCAGTGCTAGGAAAAACTGGGGCTACGAGCAGTACTTC

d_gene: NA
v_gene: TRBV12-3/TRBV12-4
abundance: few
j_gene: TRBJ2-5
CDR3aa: CASSPKKTGTRLETQYF
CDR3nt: TGTGCCAGCAGTCCCAAAAAGACAGGGACTCGCCTTGAGACCCAGTACTTC